The rows below give T cell receptor beta chains drawn from one sample of a study of blood T cell repertoires in COVID-19. Sequenced by immunoSEQ multiplex PCR; TCRdb stores in-frame clones only, minus some. The data hold about 360,000 clones, with more than 75% observed a single time. Material: PBMCs or T cells enriched from blood (not recorded which). The receptors come from a man aged 40-49 years in a cohort exposed to, infected with or recovered from COVID-19 (not recorded which). The CDR3 runs from the conserved cysteine through the conserved F or W. D genes are given only for firm matches. Some rows mark clone size as missing; the rest say once, few, many or name a class of expanded clone.

size,D,J,V,DNA,CDR3
-,TRBD1,TRBJ1-3,TRBV30,TGTGCCTGGAGTGTAGGGGGCAGTGGAAACACCATATATTTT,CAWSVGGSGNTIYF
-,TRBD1,TRBJ2-7,TRBV7-2,TGTGCCAGCAGCTCTCGGGCAGGGGGCACCTACGAGCAGTACTTC,CASSSRAGGTYEQYF
-,TRBD2,TRBJ2-7,TRBV11-2,TGTGCCAGCAGCGGTACGGACCCAGCGGGACTCTACGAGCAGTACTTC,CASSGTDPAGLYEQYF
-,-,TRBJ1-4,TRBV5-8,TGTGCCAGCAGCTTCGGGGGGATAACTAATGAAAAACTGTTTTTT,CASSFGGITNEKLFF
-,-,TRBJ2-1,TRBV7-9,TGTGCCAGCAGCGCGCCCACGGCGGGCTCCTACAATGAGCAGTTCTTC,CASSAPTAGSYNEQFF
-,TRBD2,TRBJ2-1,TRBV19,TGTGCCAGTAGTGGACGGACTAGCGGGAGCTTGGATGAGCAGTTCTTC,CASSGRTSGSLDEQFF
-,-,TRBJ1-6,TRBV19,TGTGCCAGTAGTATTGAAGGACAGCGTAATTCACCCCTCCACTTT,CASSIEGQRNSPLHF
-,TRBD1,TRBJ1-1,TRBV28,TGTGCCAGCAGTTTATCTAAGAGCAGGGGGTACACTGAAGCTTTCTTT,CASSLSKSRGYTEAFF
few,TRBD1,TRBJ1-3,TRBV7-6,TGTGCCAGCAGCTTAGCGGGGACAGGGATCGCTGGAAACACCATATATTTT,CASSLAGTGIAGNTIYF
-,TRBD2,TRBJ2-7,TRBV19,TGTGCCAGTAGTTCCTTAGCGGGAGGTCGCGAGCAGTACTTC,CASSSLAGGREQYF
-,-,TRBJ2-7,TRBV28,TGTGCCAGCAGTCAGGGGCCCTACTACGAGCAGTACTTC,CASSQGPYYEQYF
-,TRBD1,TRBJ2-7,TRBV5-5,TGTGCCAGCAGCTTAGAGACAGGGGGTTACGAGCAGTACTTC,CASSLETGGYEQYF
-,TRBD2,TRBJ2-1,TRBV2,TGTGCCAGCGGGCAGGGACTAGGTCCATATGAGCAGTTCTTC,CASGQGLGPYEQFF
-,TRBD1,TRBJ1-1,TRBV3-1/TRBV3-2,TGTGCCAGCAGCCCCCGGGACAGAATGAACACTGAAGCTTTCTTT,CASSPRDRMNTEAFF
few,-,TRBJ1-2,TRBV19,TGTGCCAGTACGCAGTCCTATGGCTACACCTTC,CASTQSYGYTF
-,TRBD2,TRBJ2-1,TRBV10-1,TGCGCCAGCAGTGATCAGACTAGCGGCTCCTACAATGAGCAGTTCTTC,CASSDQTSGSYNEQFF
-,TRBD1,TRBJ1-6,TRBV3-1/TRBV3-2,TGTGCCAGCAGCCTTAACCGGGACAGGGGGTCACCCCTCCACTTT,CASSLNRDRGSPLHF
-,-,TRBJ2-5,TRBV18,TGTGCCAGCTCACCACTTCAGGCAGAAGAGACCCAGTACTTC,CASSPLQAEETQYF
-,TRBD1,TRBJ1-1,TRBV27,TGTGCCAGCAGTCCCCGAATGACAGGGTTGGCCACTGAAGCTTTCTTT,CASSPRMTGLATEAFF
-,TRBD1,TRBJ2-7,TRBV24-1,TGTGCCACCCAGGACAGGAATACCTACGAGCAGTACTTC,CATQDRNTYEQYF
-,-,TRBJ1-1,TRBV9,TGTGCCAGCAGTTTAGACAGAACGAACACTGAAGCTTTCTTT,CASSLDRTNTEAFF
-,TRBD1,TRBJ1-2,TRBV18,TGTGCCAGCTCATCGGGGACAGCTGAGAACTATGGCTACACCTTC,CASSSGTAENYGYTF
-,-,TRBJ2-6,TRBV18,TGTGCCAGCTCACTCACAGGCCCCCTCTCTGGGGCCAACGTCCTGACTTTC,CASSLTGPLSGANVLTF
-,TRBD1,TRBJ2-7,TRBV18,TGTGCCAGCTCGCCTACCGGGACAGGGGTAGGTTACGAGCAGTACTTC,CASSPTGTGVGYEQYF
-,TRBD1,TRBJ1-4,TRBV2,TGTGCCAGCAGGATTGGACAGGGGGCACGGGGGAAACTGTTTTTT,CASRIGQGARGKLFF
-,-,TRBJ2-3,TRBV3-1/TRBV3-2,TGTGCCAGCGGAGCGACTAGCACAGATACGCAGTATTTT,CASGATSTDTQYF
-,-,TRBJ2-5,TRBV29-1,TGCAGCGCCCTAAAGGGAAGCGGCAGGCTTGGCGAGACCCAGTACTTC,CSALKGSGRLGETQYF
-,-,TRBJ1-3,TRBV10-3,TGTGCCATCAGGGACATGGGGGGGACCAGCTCTGGAAACACCATATATTTT,CAIRDMGGTSSGNTIYF
-,-,TRBJ2-2,TRBV2,TGTGCCAGCAGTGTTCAGGGTGCCAACACCGGGGAGCTGTTTTTT,CASSVQGANTGELFF
-,TRBD2,TRBJ2-1,TRBV5-1,TGCGCCAGCAGCCAAATCCCGGGACTAACAACCTCCCGAGAGCAGTTCTTC,CASSQIPGLTTSREQFF